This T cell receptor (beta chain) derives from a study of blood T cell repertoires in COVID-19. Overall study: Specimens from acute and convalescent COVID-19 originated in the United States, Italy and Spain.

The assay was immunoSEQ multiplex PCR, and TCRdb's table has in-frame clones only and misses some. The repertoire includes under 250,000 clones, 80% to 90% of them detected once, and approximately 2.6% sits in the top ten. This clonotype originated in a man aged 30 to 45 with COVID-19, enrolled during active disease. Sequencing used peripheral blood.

DNA of the CDR3: TGTGCCAGCAGACCGTCTAGCCGCTATGAGCAGTTCTTC. Translated, it gives CASRPSSRYEQFF. The chain combines TRBV14 with TRBJ2-1, with D perhaps matching TRBD2 (5 bases). This CDR3 comprises 13 residues. From germline, CDR1 is SGHDN and CDR2 FVKESK. Trimming cost V 6 bases and J 8 bases, with 14 bases left between them.